This TCR beta chain originates from a study of graft-versus-host responses after intestinal transplantation. Turning to the study itself: In this cohort, recipients had multivisceral, liver-intestinal, or isolated intestinal transplants. Anti-thymocyte globulin served as induction for all recipients, who then took tacrolimus and steroids for approximately three years.

Points on this clone: The antigen is undetermined.

The CDR3 loop spans 15 amino acids. The germline V gene encodes CDR1 MNHNS and CDR2 SASEGT. J gave up 2 bases and V 8 bases, and 9 bases lay outside the gene matches. Findings of the study overall: After transplant, early declines in HvG clones were associated with peak levels of circulating GvH clones. GvH clones surfaced in recipient marrow, some emerging earlier in ileum or blood.

TCRdb keeps only in-frame clones here, not all; method: immunoSEQ multiplex PCR. The sample shows roughly 69,000 clones, more than 90% of them seen only once. Source: unstimulated CD8+ T cells sorted from spleen or lymph node cells, taken before transplant. The sequence derives from a human donor who was the organ donor for an intestinal transplant. The gene calls are TRBV6-1 and TRBJ2-3; the match to TRBD1 covers 8 bases. The DNA for the CDR3 is TGTGCCAGCGATTTGTGGGACAGGATCACAGATACGCAGTATTTT. Translation: CASDLWDRITDTQYF.